This T cell receptor (beta chain) was recorded in a study of blood T cells in healthy people across ages. Trimming took 0 bases from V and 9 from J, leaving 6 bases between them. The CDR3 extends over 11 amino acids. Looked up from germline, CDR1 is GTSNPN and CDR2 is SVGIG (reference sequence). Then a second PCR, running roughly 7 to 11 cycles, was carried out with a sample-barcoded 5' primer and a J-beta primer mix. Every cDNA molecule bore a tag from a template-switch adaptor containing 12 random nucleotides. MiXCR was run by TCRdb on the 5' RACE reads, yielding one entry per CDR3 protein. Here the sample spans about 1.6 million distinct CDR3 sequences, about 31% being singletons. Extraction yielded at least 5 micrograms of total RNA per sample.

The J gene is TRBJ2-1, the V gene TRBV30; D uncertain. The sequenced sample was blood. This TCR came from a woman under 40 in good health. The CDR3 loop reads CAWSVQFEQFF. CDR3 DNA: TGTGCCTGGAGTGTTCAATTTGAGCAGTTCTTC.